This T cell receptor (beta chain) was captured by sequencing in a study of long-term antiretroviral therapy in people with HIV. As for the study in general: Sampling started about a decade before the 2015 immediate-ART recommendation. Study results and limitations: In HIV, the repertoires covered a tighter span of CDR3 lengths than in controls. Before ART, certain clones expanded, and these dominated the repertoire at all time points. An increase in diversity followed ART, yet levels stayed below transplant donor controls.

Note on this clone: Antigen unknown.

The length of the CDR3 is 13 residues. V lost 2 bases, J lost 4 bases, and 8 bases lay in between. Germline loops: CDR1 MNHEY, CDR2 SVGAGI. immunoSEQ v3.0 was run at survey level. Only in-frame clones appear in the TCRdb table, and some are missing; sequencing was by immunoSEQ multiplex PCR. The sample shows over 20,000 clones, roughly nine tenths of them seen only once. This sequence originates from a woman aged 25 to 39 with HIV. Sequencing was performed on unsorted PBMCs, taken 1.9 years after starting antiretroviral therapy. J is TRBJ1-1 and V is TRBV6-5; a weak D match, TRBD1 (6 bases). In nucleotides, the CDR3 is TGTGCCAGCAGTTACCGGGGGCGCACTGAAGCTTTCTTT. The encoded protein is CASSYRGRTEAFF.